This TCR beta chain was observed in a study of cytomegalovirus exposure and HLA in healthy donors (dated by TCRdb to about 2017). With regard to the full study: An earlier analysis of several hundred of the donors reported under 300 Gb of sequence data and around 110 million unique TCR beta sequences obtained from approximately 180 million T cells. HLA typing covered class I and class II loci at four-digit resolution. In a later analysis, previously published TCR beta repertoires from about 670 donors were re-analyzed and high-resolution HLA genotyping was added so that TCR occurrence patterns could be studied. In the later analysis, no new phenotypic data were used to find candidate immune exposures; instead, reliance was placed on TCR beta sequences and their occurrence across donors. To decide whether each TCR beta V gene segment behaved as functional or pseudogenic, an earlier analysis of fewer than 750 of the donors relied on high-throughput TCR beta sequencing. Donor age, sex, ethnicity and CMV serostatus were compiled alongside the repertoire data. To predict cytomegalovirus infection status, the study brought together high-throughput TCR immunosequencing, statistical association of individual TCRs with disease status, and machine learning. Because of strong linkage in the cohort, four to six DR-DQ haplotypes were treated as single units for association and clustering. Around 330 gigabases of sequencing data and about 92 million unique TCR sequences made up an early release that covered about 640 HLA-typed donors. Every repertoire in the discovery cohort had been generated on one and the same sequencing platform. Along with the roughly 670-subject first cohort, a separate validation cohort of around 120 different subjects was used. Of the 350 to 450 genotyped donors, more than 75% were placed in the genetic ancestry cluster associated with self-reported Caucasian donors. On average, around 200,000 unique TCR beta nucleotide sequences were sequenced per donor among several hundred genotyped donors of the cohort, with roughly 19% of those sequences being non-productive. Typing coverage varied by locus: about 629-630 donors for A, B, C, DRB1 and DQB1; roughly 520 for DQA1; more than 600 for DPA1; some 470 for DPB1. The study aimed to test whether signatures of past pathogen exposure could be identified by cataloging public T cell receptors. In a later genetic analysis, genome-wide SNP genotypes for about 65% of the 666 donors were used, and that subset was treated as a discovery cohort. The study profiled the T cell repertoires of about 640 subjects by immunosequencing and related them to cytomegalovirus serostatus.

On this clone: No antigen is known for it. Qualities for individual bases were not recorded, and no much larger clone is one base off.

The germline V gene (reference sequence) yields WNHNN for CDR1 and SYGVQD for CDR2. The cysteine opens and the phenylalanine closes a CDR3 of 13 amino acids. Of all the DNA, just the CDR3 is kept, 39 bases in frame from base 1. The V and J ends are trimmed by 2 bases and 2 bases, leaving 6 bases between them. In total, around 600 healthy bone marrow donors made up the cohort. All cohort members were sampled while nominally healthy, although unrecorded immune exposures were likely present. The donor tested CMV seropositive and was one of the 289 seropositive cohort members. Each donor provided a peripheral blood sample, and peripheral blood mononuclear cells were used for TCR beta sequencing. Genomic DNA extraction from the blood cell samples was performed with the Qiagen DNeasy Blood Extraction Kit. The library was generated by the immunoSEQ multiplex PCR assay. The multiplex PCR relied on a mix of 60 forward primers for TCR Vbeta segments and 13 reverse primers for TCR Jbeta segments. A multiplex PCR assay on genomic DNA amplified the CDR3 region of rearranged TCR beta genes. Amplified TCR beta libraries were sequenced as 87-base-pair reads on the Illumina HiSeq System. The source study handled its data this way. In a later analysis, approximately 74 million unique TCR beta chains were counted across the 500 to 850 repertoires, and approximately 11 million of these chains were shared by at least two donors. To remove PCR and sequencing errors, raw reads were error-corrected and collapsed into unique sequences using a nearest-neighbor algorithm that merged closely related sequences. CDR3 sequences were aligned to IMGT reference sequences to assign V, D and J gene segments. For a sequence to be retained, a match of at least six nucleotides to both a V gene segment and a J gene segment was required. A rearrangement was called productive if the CDR3 had no stop codons and remained in frame with V and J, and every other rearrangement was called non-productive. CDR3 was defined by IMGT convention, running from the second conserved V-encoded cysteine to the conserved J-encoded phenylalanine. The earlier analysis of about 640 of the donors excluded any sequence lacking an unambiguous match to a single V gene segment. An earlier analysis of roughly 590 of the donors called V segments functional above 56.7% productive rearrangements and segregating when the between-donor standard deviation exceeded 5%. A statistical classification framework was built to diagnose cytomegalovirus status from the catalog of TCR beta chain sequences. In a later analysis, V and J genes were assigned by comparing TCR nucleotide sequences against IMGT/GENE-DB human TR gene sequences. Using the TCRdist pipeline, a later analysis assigned CDR3 sequences along with most-parsimonious VDJ recombination scenarios. In a later analysis, each TCR beta chain was defined by its CDR3 amino acid sequence together with its V-gene family, and reads without a unique V-gene family were excluded. In a later analysis, 450 to 600 highly shared, low-generation-probability nucleotide sequences were removed to address suspected cross-contamination and a sequencing artifact. In a later analysis, a clonal expansion index for each public chain was calculated from normalized within-repertoire ranks of inferred template counts. In a later analysis, generation probabilities were computed using a VDJ recombination model fitted to out-of-frame rearrangements, and the results were checked against IGoR. Hypergeometric tests were used in a later analysis to score TCR-TCR, TCR-HLA and TCR-CMV co-occurrence, with a repertoire-size bias correction applied to the TCR pairs. A later analysis estimated false discovery rates by permuting HLA or CMV assignments 20 times. In a later analysis, co-occurring TCRs were grouped using DBSCAN, and TCRdist sequence similarity was added for clustering within HLA-allele-positive subsets. Repertoires with fewer than 30,000 or more than 120,000 public chains, plus five repertoires with anomalous nucleotide sharing, were excluded from co-occurrence clustering. TCRdb mirrors the immuneACCESS table, restricted to in-frame sequences. Some clones are absent from its copies; in checked studies, under half trace to an unresolved V gene, and the reason for the others is unknown. Clone size and V and J calls were adopted from that table, with D and trimming inferred from the DNA. Within this sample are approximately 160,000 clones, with around 65% of them counted one time only. The ten most abundant clones make up approximately 2.9% of the sample.

General findings and caveats noted by the study authors: Broadly in line with IMGT annotations, most TCR beta V segments showed up in productive rearrangements about 87% or about 30% of the time in an earlier analysis of 587 of the donors. A later analysis reported that several top co-occurrence clusters appeared linked to parvovirus B19, influenza, CMV and Epstein-Barr virus. A further reported finding was that TCR beta sequences accurately predicted the HLA-A and HLA-B alleles for most subjects in the first cohort. The sequencing pipeline was judged likely to have produced a cluster of highly shared sequence variants as a technical artifact. In a later analysis, most CMV-associated TCR beta chains were found to appear HLA-restricted, with HLA associations seemingly driven largely by CMV exposure. A later genetic analysis associated a missense DCLRE1C variant with V-gene and J-gene trimming of TCR beta chains, and an independent cohort replicated the association. In a later analysis, HLA-associated TCR beta chains showed more clonal expansion and lower generation probabilities than non-associated chains that were equally common. Roughly uniform sequencing depth across donors was assumed in presence/absence analyses, although this assumption may not hold. The cohort was sequenced for TCR beta chains only, and without alpha or paired-chain data the features that could be detected were limited. In a later analysis, more than 15,000 TCR beta sequences were associated with specific HLA alleles at a false discovery rate of 0.05. Across donors, most TCR sequences were observed very rarely, whereas some public TCRs were present in many individuals. In the study, 150 to 200 TCR beta chains were listed as associated with cytomegalovirus. A later genetic analysis reported fewer N-insertions in productive TCRs among donors in an Asian-associated ancestry cluster than the roughly 650-donor mean. The authors suggested that the approach could potentially be extended to other disease states and immunological phenotypes. Assigning TCR associations to individual alleles was difficult when HLA alleles, especially DR and DQ, strongly co-occurred. Cytomegalovirus status was reported to be diagnosed by the classifier with high specificity and sensitivity in both the original and validation cohorts. The only immune exposure information available for the cohort was CMV serostatus. A few of the identified cytomegalovirus-associated TCR beta chains were confirmed in vitro to be specific for cytomegalovirus antigens. Because HLA typing was unavailable for some donors at each locus, only the typed subset was used in association tests. Linkage disequilibrium might explain the correlated functional status among segregating V segments, but an unknown experimental factor could not be excluded. In a later analysis, the rate of TCR association differed among HLA loci, with DRB1 alleles having the most associated TCRs and HLA-C alleles having the fewest. Because counts were too low, some 16 rarely observed V segments, including chromosome 9 orphons, were excluded from the earlier analysis of a few hundred of the donors. The 87-base-pair reads could not distinguish some IMGT-functional V segments, including TRBV6-2 and TRBV6-3, so those segments were excluded.

The sample was PBMCs. In this chain, TRBV10-1 is recombined with TRBJ1-1, with the identity of the D gene unclear. The TCR originated in a woman in her thirties in good health and CMV-seropositive. The sequenced DNA is TGCGCCAGCAGTGAGGGACTAAACACTGAAGCTTTCTTT. This translates into CASSEGLNTEAFF.